This T cell receptor (beta chain) is from a study of cytomegalovirus exposure and HLA in healthy donors. PCR involved 60 Vbeta and 13 Jbeta primers. Data came from immunoSEQ multiplex PCR; TCRdb stores just in-frame clones and leaves some out. The sample lists 120,000 or so clones, less than 85% occurring once. V lost 6 bases, J lost 7 bases, and 15 bases lay in between. The germline CDR1 and CDR2 sequences are MRHNA and SNTAGT. The CDR3 is made up of 13 amino acids. The chain employs TRBV6-4 and TRBJ1-1, with D possibly TRBD1 on 6 matching bases. The receptor was isolated from a woman in her forties in good health and CMV-seronegative. Sample: PBMCs. CDR3 nucleotide sequence: TGTGCCAGCAGCCGGGACAACTCCCATGAAGCTTTCTTT. As protein: CASSRDNSHEAFF.